Presented here are 2 T cell receptor beta chains from one specimen sequenced in a study of blood T cells in healthy people across ages. A second PCR of roughly 7 to 11 cycles used a sample-barcoded 5' primer and a J-beta primer mix. TCRdb re-called the 5' RACE reads with MiXCR, one entry per CDR3 protein. The table has about 2 million distinct CDR3 sequences, roughly 50% seen once. The sequenced sample was blood. Receptor source: a woman aged 40 to 49 in good health.

In its sample, this clonotype was seen a few times. V usage is TRBV24-1 and J usage is TRBJ2-3, with 11 bases lining up with TRBD2. Germline lookup yields CDR1 KGHDR and CDR2 SFDVKD. Germline trimming cut 7 bases from V and 3 bases from J; bases unmatched to any gene: 8. The CDR3 is made up of 16 amino acids. CDR3 bases: TGTGCCACCAGCGGACCGGGACTAGCGGAGACAGATACGCAGTATTTT. It is translated as CATSGPGLAETDTQYF.

This clonotype was detected ten times or more. The rearrangement joins TRBV2 to TRBJ2-3; unclear D gene. The CDR3 runs 12 residues. Trimming stripped 1 base from V and 5 bases from J, with 4 bases between. The V gene's germline CDR1 is SNHLY and CDR2 FYNNEI. The CDR3 nucleotides read TGTGCCAGCAGTGAAGGAGGAGATACGCAGTATTTT. Its protein product is CASSEGGDTQYF.